This T cell receptor (beta chain) originates from a study of monozygotic twins with inflammatory bowel disease. TCRdb re-called the 5' RACE reads and shows each CDR3 protein once, DNA omitted. The sample data list 140,000 to 150,000 distinct CDR3 sequences. CDR3 length: 13 residues. Germline V lookup: CDR1 DFQATT, CDR2 SNEGSKA (reference sequence). The TCR sequence derives from a human donor with ulcerative colitis or Crohn's disease, or a healthy co-twin of an affected twin (not recorded which). The chain joins TRBV20-1 to TRBJ2-1; TCRdb's D call of TRBD2 is untestable without DNA. The specimen was blood. CDR3 protein: CSASGSRALEQFF.